What follows is one T cell receptor beta chain and its context. This specimen comes from a study of blood T cell repertoires in COVID-19. Across the whole study: Both acute and convalescent COVID-19 samples were obtained from the United States, Italy and Spain. The analysed material was cDNA or gDNA that came from T cells, B-cell-depleted T cells, or PBMCs.

Authors' methods: Estimation of nucleated cell counts relied on the amplification of reference gene primers. Produced via immunoSEQ multiplex PCR; TCRdb's table is partial and in-frame only. For V, J and clone size, that table is used; D and trimming come from the DNA. The data hold about 86,000 clones, with approximately 88% observed a single time. From germline, CDR1 is KGHDR and CDR2 SFDVKD. This CDR3 is 14 amino acids long. V gave up 3 bases and J gave up 1 base, with 8 bases separating them. The V call is TRBV24-1, the J call TRBJ2-5; possible D gene TRBD1, 6 bases. The clonotype comes from a woman aged 80 or older with active or convalescent COVID-19. The sample comprised peripheral blood. The DNA of the CDR3 is TGTGCCACCAGTGATAACAGGGTCCAAGAGACCCAGTACTTC. It codes for CATSDNRVQETQYF.